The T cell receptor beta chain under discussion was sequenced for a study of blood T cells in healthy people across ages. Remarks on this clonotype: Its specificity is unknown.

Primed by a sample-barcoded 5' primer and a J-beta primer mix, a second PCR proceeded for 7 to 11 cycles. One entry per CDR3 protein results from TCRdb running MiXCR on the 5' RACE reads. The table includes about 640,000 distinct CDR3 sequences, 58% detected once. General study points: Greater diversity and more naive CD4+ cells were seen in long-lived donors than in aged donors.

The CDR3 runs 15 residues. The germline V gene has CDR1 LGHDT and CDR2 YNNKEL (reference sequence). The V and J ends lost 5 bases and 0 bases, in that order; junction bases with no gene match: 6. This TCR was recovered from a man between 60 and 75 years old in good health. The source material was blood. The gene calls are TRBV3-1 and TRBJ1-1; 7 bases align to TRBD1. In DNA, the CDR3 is TGTGCCAGCAGCTCCGTCGGACAGGTGAACACTGAAGCTTTCTTT. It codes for CASSSVGQVNTEAFF.